The TCR beta chain under discussion was sequenced for a study of radiotherapy plus CTLA-4 blockade in lung cancer. General observations from the study: Best predicting response, reportedly, were early blood T cell clone dynamics, with interferon-beta.

Lung cancer patients with chemo-refractory metastatic non-small-cell disease were given focal radiation plus CTLA-4 blockade with ipilimumab. Using immunoSEQ multiplex PCR, the repertoire was profiled, and TCRdb retains in-frame clones only, with some absent. Of 13,000 to 15,000 clones in the sample, about 71% are singletons; the top ten hold roughly 46%. Germline V gives CDR1 SGHAT, CDR2 FQNNGV. V was cut by 5 bases and J by 0 bases, with 14 bases left in between. There are 15 residues in the CDR3. A note on this clone: The antigen remains undetermined.

The specimen comprised peripheral blood, sampled from a patient treated with radiotherapy plus ipilimumab. The gene calls are TRBV11-2 and TRBJ2-7, with D maybe TRBD1 (7 bases). This sequence originates from a human donor with non-small cell lung cancer whose response to radiotherapy plus ipilimumab could not be evaluated. CDR3: CASSRGQEGSYEQYF. CDR3 DNA sequence: TGTGCCAGCAGCCGAGGACAGGAGGGCTCCTACGAGCAGTACTTC. Using reference TRBV11-2 and TRBJ2-7 for the parts outside the CDR3, the full variable domain is EAGVAQSPRYKIIEKRQSVAFWCNPISGHATLYWYQQILGQGPKLLIQFQNNGVVDDSQLPKDRFSAERLKGVDSTLKIQPAKLEDSAVYLCASSRGQEGSYEQYFGPGTRLTVT.